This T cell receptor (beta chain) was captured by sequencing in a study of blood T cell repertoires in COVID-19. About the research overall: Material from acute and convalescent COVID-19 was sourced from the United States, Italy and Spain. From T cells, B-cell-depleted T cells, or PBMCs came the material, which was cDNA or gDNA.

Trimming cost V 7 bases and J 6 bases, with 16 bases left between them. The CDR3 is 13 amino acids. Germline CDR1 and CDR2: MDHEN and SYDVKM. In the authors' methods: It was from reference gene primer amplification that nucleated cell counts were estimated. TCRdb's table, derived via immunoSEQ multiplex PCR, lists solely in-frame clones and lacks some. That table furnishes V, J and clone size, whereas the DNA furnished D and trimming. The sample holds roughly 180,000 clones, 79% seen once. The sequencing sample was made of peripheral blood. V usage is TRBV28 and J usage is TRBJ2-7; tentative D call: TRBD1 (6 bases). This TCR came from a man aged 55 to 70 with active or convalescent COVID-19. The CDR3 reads CASTTLARGEQYF. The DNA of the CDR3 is TGTGCCAGCACCACCCTGGCCAGGGGCGAGCAGTACTTC.